This TCR beta chain is drawn from a study of low-dose radiotherapy and immunotherapy resistance in tumors. Study in general: Across 26 weeks, 13 Gy in total went to Cohort 2, delivered as 1 Gy per fraction every two weeks. Intravenous cyclophosphamide 200 mg/m2 was given every two weeks, one day before radiation and immunotherapy. Each patient was administered nivolumab intravenously at 240 mg, which was a flat dose, every two weeks, along with intravenous ipilimumab at 1 mg/kg every six weeks.

cDNA synthesis used a TRAV/TRBV-specific primer set for both chains. A constant-region primer paired with the V-primer adapter amplified TCRs over about 19 PCR cycles. TCRdb reprocessed the reads with MiXCR, giving one entry per CDR3 protein. Counted here are 95,000 to 100,000 distinct CDR3 sequences, around 21% occurring once; the ten biggest clones make up approximately 4%. V shed 3 bases and J shed 6 bases, with 12 bases lying between them. The CDR3 loop spans 14 amino acids. Germline lookup yields CDR1 MDHEN and CDR2 SYDVKM. Time point noted: after trial treatment. Treatment reported: LDRT plus nivolumab, ipilimumab, low-dose cyclophosphamide and aspirin (RACIN trial). Treatment of the donors consisted of nivolumab and ipilimumab (plus aspirin, low-dose cyclophosphamide and low-dose radiotherapy). This clonotype rates as medium-sized.

This sequence originates from a male donor with prostate cancer. The starting material was PBMCs, obtained after low-dose radiotherapy plus immunotherapy. This chain joins TRBV28 and TRBJ1-5, with a possible D match to TRBD1 (5 bases). The CDR3 bases are TGTGCCAGCAGTTTCGTAGGGGAGGGTCAGCCCCAGCATTTT. Residues: CASSFVGEGQPQHF.